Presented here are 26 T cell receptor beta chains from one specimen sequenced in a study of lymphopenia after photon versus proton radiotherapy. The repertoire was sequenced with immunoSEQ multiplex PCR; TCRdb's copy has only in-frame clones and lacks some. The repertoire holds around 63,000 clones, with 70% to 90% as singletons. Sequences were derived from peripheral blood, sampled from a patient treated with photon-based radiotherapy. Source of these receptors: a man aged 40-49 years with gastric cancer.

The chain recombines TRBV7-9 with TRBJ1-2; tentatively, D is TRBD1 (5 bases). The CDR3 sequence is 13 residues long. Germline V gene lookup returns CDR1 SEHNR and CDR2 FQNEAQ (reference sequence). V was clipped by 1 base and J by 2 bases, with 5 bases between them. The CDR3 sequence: CASSLEGNYGYTF. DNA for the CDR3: TGTGCCAGCAGCTTAGAGGGGAACTATGGCTACACCTTC. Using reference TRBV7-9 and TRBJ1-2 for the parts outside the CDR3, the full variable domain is DTGVSQNPRHKITKRGQNVTFRCDPISEHNRLYWYRQTLGQGPEFLTYFQNEAQLEKSRLLSDRFSAERPKGSFSTLEIQRTEQGDSAMYLCASSLEGNYGYTFGSGTRLTVV.

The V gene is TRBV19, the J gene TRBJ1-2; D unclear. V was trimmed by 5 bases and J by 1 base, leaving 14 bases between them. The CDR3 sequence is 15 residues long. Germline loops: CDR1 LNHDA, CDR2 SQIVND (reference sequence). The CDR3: CASSPTGNINYGYTF. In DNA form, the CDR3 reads TGTGCCAGTAGTCCGACCGGGAACATTAACTATGGCTACACCTTC.

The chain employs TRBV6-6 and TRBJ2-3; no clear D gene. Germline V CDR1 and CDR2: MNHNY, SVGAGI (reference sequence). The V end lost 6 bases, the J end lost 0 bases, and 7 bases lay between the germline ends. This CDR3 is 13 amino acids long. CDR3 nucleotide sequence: TGTGCCAGCAGCCCCCAGAGCACAGATACGCAGTATTTT. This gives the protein CASSPQSTDTQYF.

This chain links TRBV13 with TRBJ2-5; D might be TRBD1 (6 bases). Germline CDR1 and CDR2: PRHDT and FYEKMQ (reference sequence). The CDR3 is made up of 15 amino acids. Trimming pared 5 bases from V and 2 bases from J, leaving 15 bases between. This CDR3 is CASSPPLQGQETQYF. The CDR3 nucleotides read TGTGCCAGCAGCCCCCCCCTCCAGGGGCAAGAGACCCAGTACTTC.

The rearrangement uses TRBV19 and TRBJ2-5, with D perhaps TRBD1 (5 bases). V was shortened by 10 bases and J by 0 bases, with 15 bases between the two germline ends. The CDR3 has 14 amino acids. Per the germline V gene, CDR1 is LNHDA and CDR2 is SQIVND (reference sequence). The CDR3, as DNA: TGTGCCACCAGACTGGCAGGGCACCAAGAGACCCAGTACTTC. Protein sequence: CATRLAGHQETQYF.

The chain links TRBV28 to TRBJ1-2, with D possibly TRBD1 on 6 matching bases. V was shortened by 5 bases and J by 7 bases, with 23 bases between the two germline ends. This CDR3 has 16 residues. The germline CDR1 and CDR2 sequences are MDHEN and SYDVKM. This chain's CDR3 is CASSLYVSWGLSGYTF. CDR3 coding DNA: TGTGCCAGCAGTCTGTACGTATCTTGGGGGCTGAGTGGCTACACCTTC.

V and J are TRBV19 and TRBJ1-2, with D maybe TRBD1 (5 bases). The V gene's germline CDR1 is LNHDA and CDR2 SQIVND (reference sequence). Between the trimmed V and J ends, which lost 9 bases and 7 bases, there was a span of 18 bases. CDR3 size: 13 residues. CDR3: CASQTLRGGGYTF. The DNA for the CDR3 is TGTGCCAGCCAAACCCTCCGGGGGGGTGGCTACACCTTC.

The CDR3 DNA follows: TGCAGCGTTCGGGGGCAGATGAACACTGAAGCTTTCTTT. It encodes CSVRGQMNTEAFF. This rearrangement joins TRBV29-1 to TRBJ1-1, with TRBD1 as a possible D gene (6 bases). Trimming cost V 5 bases and J 0 bases, with 10 bases left between them. Germline V gives CDR1 SQVTM, CDR2 ANQGSEA. CDR3 length equals 13 residues. Full variable domain (rest looked up from reference TRBV29-1 and TRBJ1-1): SAVISQKPSRDICQRGTSLTIQCQVDSQVTMMFWYRQQPGQSLTLIATANQGSEATYESGFVIDKFPISRPNLTFSTLTVSNMSPEDSSIYLCSVRGQMNTEAFFGQGTRLTVV.

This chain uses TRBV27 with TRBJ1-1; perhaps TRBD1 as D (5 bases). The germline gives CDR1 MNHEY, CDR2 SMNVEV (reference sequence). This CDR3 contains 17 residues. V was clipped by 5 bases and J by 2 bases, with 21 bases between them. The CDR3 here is CASSRGTVSGTNTEAFF. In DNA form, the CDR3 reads TGTGCCAGCAGTCGGGGCACAGTCTCGGGGACCAACACTGAAGCTTTCTTT.

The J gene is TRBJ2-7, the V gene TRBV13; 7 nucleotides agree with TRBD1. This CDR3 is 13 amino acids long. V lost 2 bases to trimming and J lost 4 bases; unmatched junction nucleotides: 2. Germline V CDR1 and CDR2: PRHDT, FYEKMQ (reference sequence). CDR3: CASSLRQGYEQYF. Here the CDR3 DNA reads TGTGCCAGCAGCTTACGACAGGGTTACGAGCAGTACTTC.

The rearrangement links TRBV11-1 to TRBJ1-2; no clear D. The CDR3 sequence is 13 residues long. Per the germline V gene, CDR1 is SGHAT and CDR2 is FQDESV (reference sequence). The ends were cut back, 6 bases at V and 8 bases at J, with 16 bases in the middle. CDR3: CASRQRRRYGYTF. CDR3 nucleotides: TGTGCCAGCAGACAAAGGAGGAGGTACGGCTACACCTTC.

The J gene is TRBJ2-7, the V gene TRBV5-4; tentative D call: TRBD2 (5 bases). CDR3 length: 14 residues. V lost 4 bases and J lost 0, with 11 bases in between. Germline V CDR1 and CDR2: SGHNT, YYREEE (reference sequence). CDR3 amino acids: CASSVSRDSYEQYF. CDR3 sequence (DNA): TGTGCCAGCAGCGTAAGTCGGGACTCCTACGAGCAGTACTTC.

CDR3 coding DNA: TGTGCCATCAGTGAGCCCGGGACAGGGACCGCGAACACCGGGGAGCTGTTTTTT. Translation gives CAISEPGTGTANTGELFF. The gene calls are TRBV10-3 and TRBJ2-2; TRBD1 agrees at 9 bases. The germline V gene encodes CDR1 ENHRY and CDR2 SYGVKD. The CDR3 is 18 amino acids. J gave up 0 bases and V 2 bases, and 7 bases lay outside the gene matches.

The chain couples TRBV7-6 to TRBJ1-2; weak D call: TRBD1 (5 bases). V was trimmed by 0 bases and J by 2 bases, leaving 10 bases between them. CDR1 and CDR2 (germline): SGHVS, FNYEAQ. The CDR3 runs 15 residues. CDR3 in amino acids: CASSLARGTNYGYTF. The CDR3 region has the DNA TGTGCCAGCAGCTTAGCGAGGGGCACCAACTATGGCTACACCTTC.

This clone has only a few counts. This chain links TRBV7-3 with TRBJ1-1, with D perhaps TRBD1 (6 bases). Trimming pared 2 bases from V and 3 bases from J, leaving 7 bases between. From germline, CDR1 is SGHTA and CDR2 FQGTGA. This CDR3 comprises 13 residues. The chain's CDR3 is CASSLYRDTEAFF. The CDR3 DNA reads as TGTGCCAGCAGCTTATACAGGGACACTGAAGCTTTCTTT.

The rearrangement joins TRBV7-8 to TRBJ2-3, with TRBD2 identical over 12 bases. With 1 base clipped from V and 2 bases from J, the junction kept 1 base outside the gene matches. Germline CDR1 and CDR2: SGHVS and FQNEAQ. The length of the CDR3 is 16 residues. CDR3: CASSLGLAGVTDTQYF. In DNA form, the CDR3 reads TGTGCCAGCAGCTTAGGACTAGCGGGGGTCACAGATACGCAGTATTTT.

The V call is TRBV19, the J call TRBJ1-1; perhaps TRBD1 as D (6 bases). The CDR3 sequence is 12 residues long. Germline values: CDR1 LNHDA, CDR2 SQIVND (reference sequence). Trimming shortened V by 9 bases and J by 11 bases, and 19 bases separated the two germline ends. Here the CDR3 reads CASSGGLFMAFF. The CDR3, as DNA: TGTGCCAGCTCGGGGGGGCTCTTTATGGCTTTCTTT.

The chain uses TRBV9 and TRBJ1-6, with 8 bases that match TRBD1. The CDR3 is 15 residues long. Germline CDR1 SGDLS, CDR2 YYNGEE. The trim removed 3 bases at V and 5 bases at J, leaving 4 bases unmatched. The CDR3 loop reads CASSAGQGHNSPLHF. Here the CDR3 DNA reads TGTGCCAGCAGCGCCGGACAGGGCCATAATTCACCCCTCCACTTT.

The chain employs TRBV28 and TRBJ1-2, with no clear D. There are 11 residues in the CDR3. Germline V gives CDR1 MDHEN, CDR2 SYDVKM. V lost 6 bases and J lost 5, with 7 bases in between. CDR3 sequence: CASSQRYGYTF. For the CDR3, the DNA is TGTGCCAGCAGCCAAAGATATGGCTACACCTTC.

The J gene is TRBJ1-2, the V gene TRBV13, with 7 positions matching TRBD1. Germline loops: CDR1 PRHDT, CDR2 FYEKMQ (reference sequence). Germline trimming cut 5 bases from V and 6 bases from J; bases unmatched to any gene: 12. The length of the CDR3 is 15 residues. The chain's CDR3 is CASSPEGATDHGYTF. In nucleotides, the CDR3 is TGTGCCAGCAGCCCCGAGGGGGCGACGGACCATGGCTACACCTTC.

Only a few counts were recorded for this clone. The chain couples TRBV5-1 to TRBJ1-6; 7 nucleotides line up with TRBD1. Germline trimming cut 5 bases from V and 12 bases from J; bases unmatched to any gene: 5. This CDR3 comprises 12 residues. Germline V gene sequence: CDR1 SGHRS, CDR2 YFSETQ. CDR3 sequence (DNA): TGCGCCAGCAGGACAGGGAGGGGACCCCTCCACTTT. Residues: CASRTGRGPLHF.

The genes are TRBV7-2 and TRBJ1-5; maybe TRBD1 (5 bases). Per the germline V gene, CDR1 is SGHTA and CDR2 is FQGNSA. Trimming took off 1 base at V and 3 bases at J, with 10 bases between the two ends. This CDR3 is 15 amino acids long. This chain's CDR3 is CASSLEEGLNQPQHF. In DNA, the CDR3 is TGTGCCAGCAGCTTAGAGGAGGGGCTCAATCAGCCCCAGCATTTT.

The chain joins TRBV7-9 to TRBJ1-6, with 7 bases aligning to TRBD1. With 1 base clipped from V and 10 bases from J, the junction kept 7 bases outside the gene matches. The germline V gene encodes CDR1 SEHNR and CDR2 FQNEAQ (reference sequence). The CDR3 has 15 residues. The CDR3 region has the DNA TGTGCCAGCAGCTTAGGCGACAGGGCGAACTCACCCCTCCACTTT. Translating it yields CASSLGDRANSPLHF. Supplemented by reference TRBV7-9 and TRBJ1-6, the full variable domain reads DTGVSQNPRHKITKRGQNVTFRCDPISEHNRLYWYRQTLGQGPEFLTYFQNEAQLEKSRLLSDRFSAERPKGSFSTLEIQRTEQGDSAMYLCASSLGDRANSPLHFGNGTRLTVT.

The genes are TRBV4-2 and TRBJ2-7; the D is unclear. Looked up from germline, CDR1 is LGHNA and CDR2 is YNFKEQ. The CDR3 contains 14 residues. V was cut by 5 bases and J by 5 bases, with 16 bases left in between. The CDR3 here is CASSWTEREDEQYF. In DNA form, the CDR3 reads TGTGCCAGCAGCTGGACGGAGAGAGAGGACGAGCAGTACTTC.

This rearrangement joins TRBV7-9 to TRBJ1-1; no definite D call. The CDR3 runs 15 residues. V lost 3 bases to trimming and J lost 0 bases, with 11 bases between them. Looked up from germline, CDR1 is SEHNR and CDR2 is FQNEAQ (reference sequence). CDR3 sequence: CASSLRESMNTEAFF. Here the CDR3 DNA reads TGTGCCAGCAGCTTGAGGGAATCCATGAACACTGAAGCTTTCTTT.

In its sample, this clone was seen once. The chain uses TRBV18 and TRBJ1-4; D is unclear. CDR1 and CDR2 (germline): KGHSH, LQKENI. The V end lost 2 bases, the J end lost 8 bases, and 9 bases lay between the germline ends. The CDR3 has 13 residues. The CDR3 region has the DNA TGTGCCAGCTCACCAGGGGTGGAGGAAAAACTGTTTTTT. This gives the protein CASSPGVEEKLFF. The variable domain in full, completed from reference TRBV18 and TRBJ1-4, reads NAGVMQNPRHLVRRRGQEARLRCSPMKGHSHVYWYRQLPEEGLKFMVYLQKENIIDESGMPKERFSAEFPKEGPSILRIQQVVRGDSAAYFCASSPGVEEKLFFGSGTQLSVL.